The 16 T cell receptor beta chains in this list originate from one sample, sequenced in a study of blood T cell repertoires in COVID-19. Sequencing used immunoSEQ multiplex PCR; TCRdb keeps in-frame clones, though not all of them. Of 300,000 to 400,000 clones in the sample, 80% to 90% are singletons; the top ten hold 1%. Sequenced material: peripheral blood. These receptors originate from a man between 45 and 60 years old with active or convalescent COVID-19.

A single count supports this clone. V gene TRBV7-8 combines with J gene TRBJ1-5, with TRBD1 identical over 8 bases. The J segment lost 2 bases and the V segment lost 4 bases, leaving 10 bases of the junction unmatched. Looked up from germline, CDR1 is SGHVS and CDR2 is FQNEAQ. CDR3 length: 17 residues. The DNA for the CDR3 is TGTGCCAGCAGCTCCAGGGCAGGGACAGGACGCAATCAGCCCCAGCATTTT. Translating it yields CASSSRAGTGRNQPQHF.

This chain uses TRBV3-1 (or the pseudogene TRBV3-2) with TRBJ2-7, with TRBD2 as a possible D gene (5 bases). The CDR3 spans 14 residues. Germline V CDR1 and CDR2: LGHDT, YNNKEL (reference sequence). V gave up 4 bases and J gave up 6 bases, with 16 bases separating them. The CDR3 here is CASSPLHRGSEQYF. The CDR3 bases are TGTGCCAGCAGCCCCCTACACCGGGGTAGCGAGCAGTACTTC.

The chain links TRBV18 to TRBJ2-1; 10 bases map to TRBD1. From germline, CDR1 is KGHSH and CDR2 LQKENI. The CDR3 spans 15 residues. V lost 3 bases and J lost 3; bases outside the gene matches: 2. CDR3 DNA sequence: TGTGCCAGCTCACCGGGACAGGGGTTCTACAATGAGCAGTTCTTC. Amino acid sequence: CASSPGQGFYNEQFF.

The chain uses TRBV7-9 and TRBJ1-2; D ambiguous. Per the germline V gene, CDR1 is SEHNR and CDR2 is FQNEAQ (reference sequence). The V end was cut by 8 bases, the J end by 0 bases, with 13 bases between. This CDR3 has 14 amino acids. CDR3 in amino acids: CASVNEGANYGYTF. In nucleotides, the CDR3 is TGTGCCAGCGTTAATGAGGGAGCTAACTATGGCTACACCTTC.

The V gene is TRBV19, the J gene TRBJ2-1; tentative D call: TRBD2 (5 bases). This CDR3 is 12 amino acids long. Germline values: CDR1 LNHDA, CDR2 SQIVND (reference sequence). V lost 3 bases, J lost 13 bases, and 13 bases lay in between. The CDR3 sequence is CASSIQSGFQFF. For the CDR3, the DNA is TGTGCCAGTAGTATTCAATCGGGGTTTCAGTTCTTC.

J is TRBJ2-7 and V is TRBV30; D remains ambiguous. Germline V gives CDR1 GTSNPN, CDR2 SVGIG (reference sequence). Trimming cost V 0 bases and J 9 bases, with 15 bases left between them. This CDR3 comprises 13 residues. The CDR3 DNA reads as TGTGCCTGGAGTGTACACCAACAGTCCGTGCAGTACTTC. Amino acids: CAWSVHQQSVQYF.

This chain connects TRBV18 to TRBJ1-4, with D unclear. The germline gives CDR1 KGHSH, CDR2 LQKENI. V lost 2 bases, J lost 7 bases, and 14 bases lay in between. The CDR3 is made up of 15 amino acids. The CDR3 spells CASSPLEGRSEKLFF. CDR3 coding DNA: TGTGCCAGCTCACCATTGGAAGGGAGGTCTGAAAAACTGTTTTTT.

CDR3 protein: CAWSPRGGPEAFF. CDR3 in DNA: TGTGCCTGGAGTCCGAGGGGGGGCCCTGAAGCTTTCTTT. The chain couples TRBV30 to TRBJ1-1, with D perhaps TRBD1 (6 bases). Trimming left V 2 bases short and J 6 bases short, with 13 bases between. Germline V gene lookup returns CDR1 GTSNPN and CDR2 SVGIG (reference sequence). The length of the CDR3 is 13 residues.

The chain has TRBV3-1 (or the pseudogene TRBV3-2) and TRBJ1-3; D remains ambiguous. Trimming took 8 bases from V and 4 from J, leaving 12 bases between them. In germline, CDR1 is LGHDT, CDR2 YNNKEL (reference sequence). The length of the CDR3 is 13 residues. The CDR3 sequence is CASSRLEGNTIYF. The CDR3 DNA reads TGTGCCAGCTCCAGGTTGGAAGGAAACACCATATATTTT.

V is TRBV18 and J is TRBJ1-5, with 8 bases identical to TRBD1. V was clipped by 2 bases and J by 7 bases; unmatched bases: 7. Germline CDR1 KGHSH, CDR2 LQKENI. This CDR3 spans 15 amino acids. This CDR3 is CASSPSGGTRQPQHF. The CDR3 region has the DNA TGTGCCAGCTCACCATCAGGGGGCACACGGCAGCCCCAGCATTTT.

A note on this clone: Other DNA sequences within the sample encode an identical CDR3. This sequence joins TRBV2 and TRBJ1-5, with TRBD1 identical over 7 bases. From germline, CDR1 is SNHLY and CDR2 FYNNEI. This CDR3 spans 14 amino acids. Losses at the gene ends were 6 bases for V and 4 bases for J; bases not matched to a gene: 6. In nucleotides, the CDR3 is TGTGCCAGCAGCCCGACAGGGAGGAATCAGCCCCAGCATTTT. Its protein is CASSPTGRNQPQHF.

The rearrangement joins TRBV2 to TRBJ1-1, with 11 bases aligning to TRBD1. Germline CDR1 is SNHLY and CDR2 is FYNNEI. With V trimmed by 2 bases and J by 3 bases, 8 bases remained unmatched. The CDR3 contains 17 residues. CDR3 protein: CASSERTGGVLDTEAFF. DNA of the CDR3: TGTGCCAGCAGTGAAAGGACAGGGGGCGTGTTGGACACTGAAGCTTTCTTT.

V usage is TRBV19 and J usage is TRBJ2-1; TRBD2 matches at 8 bases. There are 14 residues in the CDR3. CDR1 is LNHDA, CDR2 SQIVND, per germline (reference sequence). The V segment lost 5 bases and the J segment 8 bases; nucleotides outside the gene matches: 8. CDR3: CASSPRGGRDEQFF. CDR3 DNA sequence: TGTGCCAGTAGTCCCCGGGGGGGCCGGGATGAGCAGTTCTTC.

In nucleotides, the CDR3 is TGTGCCAGCACCAGGGGGAGTAACTATGGCTACACCTTC. Translating it yields CASTRGSNYGYTF. This chain links TRBV2 with TRBJ1-2; 7 bases are a match to TRBD1. With 7 bases clipped from V and 1 base from J, the junction kept 3 bases outside the gene matches. The CDR3 is 13 residues long. In germline, CDR1 is SNHLY, CDR2 FYNNEI.

The chain couples TRBV6-5 to TRBJ1-4, with TRBD1 as a possible D gene (5 bases). Germline CDR1 reads MNHEY; CDR2 reads SVGAGI. There are 15 residues in the CDR3. V shed 8 bases and J shed 5 bases, with 18 bases lying between them. CDR3 bases: TGTGCCAGCTCTATCGCGGCAGGGCAAAATGAAAAACTGTTTTTT. Residues: CASSIAAGQNEKLFF.

The chain uses TRBV18 and TRBJ2-3; D perhaps matches TRBD1 (5 bases). Trimming pared 2 bases from V and 1 base from J, leaving 19 bases between. This CDR3 comprises 18 residues. CDR1 KGHSH and CDR2 LQKENI come from the germline V gene. The CDR3 DNA follows: TGTGCCAGCTCACCAGTCCAGGGCCACCAGACCCGCACAGATACGCAGTATTTT. Translating it yields CASSPVQGHQTRTDTQYF.